These 24 T cell receptor beta chains share one sample of origin, sequenced in a study of T cells in Graves' hyperthyroidism and ophthalmopathy. From RNA transcripts, TCR beta CDR3 regions were amplified. The study used the HTBI primer set for a first-round RT-PCR of the TCR CDR3. Via MiXCR, TCRdb re-called the multiplex PCR reads, giving one row per CDR3 protein. This table holds fewer than 350,000 distinct CDR3 sequences, roughly a fifth found once. The sample taken for sequencing was blood. These receptors all come from a man aged 45-60 years with Graves' ophthalmopathy.

The sample holds many counts of this clonotype. This chain's CDR3 is CASSLAQGGWGTYEQYF. The DNA of the CDR3 is TGTGCCAGCAGCTTAGCCCAGGGCGGTTGGGGAACCTACGAGCAGTACTTC. The chain has TRBV11-2 and TRBJ2-7; maybe TRBD1 (5 bases). V dropped 1 base and J dropped 2 bases, with 18 bases sitting between them. The CDR3 has 17 amino acids. Germline V CDR1 and CDR2: SGHAT, FQNNGV.

This sequence joins TRBV9 and TRBJ2-3, with 14 bases fitting TRBD2. The J segment lost 2 bases and the V segment lost 3 bases, leaving 8 bases of the junction unmatched. The CDR3 is made up of 18 amino acids. CDR1 SGDLS and CDR2 YYNGEE come from the germline V gene. CDR3 sequence: CASSGRGTSGRITDTQYF. The CDR3 DNA follows: TGTGCCAGCAGCGGGAGGGGGACTAGCGGGAGAATCACAGATACGCAGTATTTT.

This clonotype has ten or more counts. J is TRBJ2-5 and V is TRBV20-1; 7 nucleotides agree with TRBD2. This CDR3 spans 15 amino acids. The ends lost 2 bases at V and 5 bases at J; junction bases unmatched: 11. Germline lookup yields CDR1 DFQATT and CDR2 SNEGSKA (reference sequence). The CDR3 sequence: CSARSPSGEVETQYF. DNA of the CDR3: TGCAGTGCTAGATCTCCTAGCGGAGAGGTGGAGACCCAGTACTTC.

Many counts were recorded for this clonotype. The genes are TRBV28 and TRBJ1-4, with D uncertain. Per germline, CDR1 MDHEN and CDR2 SYDVKM. CDR3 size: 15 residues. Trimming stripped 6 bases from V and 10 bases from J, with 21 bases between. DNA of the CDR3: TGTGCCAGCAGCGAGGTGGGCGATGCGAACGGAAAACTGTTTTTT. It encodes CASSEVGDANGKLFF.

This clonotype showed up many times. This sequence joins TRBV3-1 and TRBJ2-1, with 7 bases that match TRBD2. With 2 bases clipped from V and 0 bases from J, the junction kept 1 base outside the gene matches. The CDR3 extends over 15 amino acids. Germline V CDR1 and CDR2: LGHDT, YNNKEL (reference sequence). The CDR3 region is CASSQSGTSYNEQFF. For the CDR3, the DNA is TGTGCCAGCAGCCAAAGCGGGACCTCCTACAATGAGCAGTTCTTC.

This clonotype appeared many times. This chain uses TRBV30 with TRBJ1-2, with a possible D match to TRBD1 (5 bases). Germline V CDR1 and CDR2: GTSNPN, SVGIG (reference sequence). The germline V and J ends were trimmed by 0 bases and 4 bases, with 12 bases remaining between them. The CDR3 totals 14 residues. CDR3 region: CAWSVLTVTYGYTF. Here the CDR3 DNA reads TGTGCCTGGAGTGTACTGACAGTTACCTATGGCTACACCTTC.

This clonotype was observed at least ten times. V usage is TRBV28 and J usage is TRBJ2-7; 7 nucleotides line up with TRBD1. Losses at the gene ends were 5 bases for V and 2 bases for J; bases not matched to a gene: 6. This CDR3 contains 14 residues. Germline V gene lookup returns CDR1 MDHEN and CDR2 SYDVKM. Here the CDR3 DNA reads TGTGCCAGCAGTGCCGACAGGGTCCCCTACGAGCAGTACTTC. Translation: CASSADRVPYEQYF.

Comments on this clonotype: Germline and junction disagree at one end, which may indicate a read error. The chain combines TRBV24-1 with TRBJ2-3; 8 bases are a match to TRBD1. The CDR3 is 12 residues long. In germline, CDR1 is KGHDR, CDR2 SFDVKD. Here the CDR3 DNA reads TGTGTCACCGGACAGGGTACAGATTCGCAGTATTTT. Encoded protein: CVTGQGTDSQYF.

A few counts support this clonotype. The chain uses TRBV28 and TRBJ2-7; possibly TRBD1 for D (6 bases). There are 15 residues in the CDR3. V was clipped by 6 bases and J by 2 bases, with 17 bases between them. Germline V gives CDR1 MDHEN, CDR2 SYDVKM. The CDR3 loop reads CASRTPRGSPYEQYF. For the CDR3, the DNA is TGTGCCAGCAGAACACCCAGGGGATCCCCCTACGAGCAGTACTTC.

V gene TRBV5-1 combines with J gene TRBJ1-2; TRBD1 aligns across 7 bases. The CDR3 runs to 12 residues. Per the germline V gene, CDR1 is SGHRS and CDR2 is YFSETQ. V dropped 0 bases and J dropped 7; count of bases not matched to a gene: 0. CDR3 sequence reads: CASSLEGAGYTF. CDR3 nucleotides: TGCGCCAGCAGCTTGGAGGGGGCTGGCTACACCTTC.

In this sample, this clonotype turned up many times. This chain links TRBV28 with TRBJ1-5; 10 bases are a match to TRBD1. This CDR3 region has 17 residues. V gave up 2 bases and J gave up 7 bases; unmatched junction bases: 11. Germline-derived CDR1 and CDR2 are MDHEN and SYDVKM. CDR3 protein: CASSLAADRGRYQPQHF. Written as DNA, the CDR3 is TGTGCCAGCAGTTTAGCCGCCGACAGGGGGCGTTACCAGCCCCAGCATTTT. Complete variable domain (other parts from reference TRBV28 and TRBJ1-5): DVKVTQSSRYLVKRTGEKVFLECVQDMDHENMFWYRQDPGLGLRLIYFSYDVKMKEKGDIPEGYSVSREKKERFSLILESASTNQTSMYLCASSLAADRGRYQPQHFGDGTRLSIL.

In this sample, this clonotype turned up a few times. The chain recombines TRBV7-8 with TRBJ2-2; D gene ambiguous. CDR1 is SGHVS and CDR2 is FQNEAQ in the germline V gene. The CDR3 contains 16 residues. The V and J ends lost 6 bases and 1 base respectively, with 15 bases between them. CDR3: CASRPLGGRNTGELFF. CDR3 nucleotides: TGTGCCAGCAGACCCCTTGGCGGACGGAACACCGGGGAGCTGTTTTTT.

The genes are TRBV2 and TRBJ2-7; 7 bases align to TRBD2. The CDR3 runs to 12 residues. Germline V gene lookup returns CDR1 SNHLY and CDR2 FYNNEI. The CDR3, as DNA: TGTGCGACAGCGGGAAGCTCCTACGAGCAGTACTTC. It specifies CATAGSSYEQYF.

The sample holds one count of this clonotype. The chain combines TRBV7-8 with TRBJ2-7, with TRBD1 matching 10 bases. Germline loops: CDR1 SGHVS, CDR2 FQNEAQ. Losses at the gene ends were 5 bases for V and 3 bases for J; bases not matched to a gene: 7. This CDR3 comprises 15 residues. The CDR3 nucleotides are TGTGCCAGCAGCGTACCGGGACAGGGGCGCTACGAGCAGTACTTC. It encodes CASSVPGQGRYEQYF.

This clonotype was counted at least ten times. V is TRBV28 and J is TRBJ2-1; 8 bases are shared with TRBD2. Germline-derived CDR1 and CDR2 are MDHEN and SYDVKM. This CDR3 is 15 amino acids long. The ends lost 8 bases at V and 6 bases at J; junction bases unmatched: 12. The CDR3 region has the DNA TGTGCCAGCGGATTTCGCGGGAGGACCTTCAATGAGCAGTTCTTC. This codes for CASGFRGRTFNEQFF.

This clonotype was detected ten times or more. The chain couples TRBV28 to TRBJ1-3; D not certain. The CDR3 is 15 amino acids. Germline lookup yields CDR1 MDHEN and CDR2 SYDVKM. V lost 5 bases to trimming and J lost 1 base, with 12 bases between them. CDR3 bases: TGTGCCAGCAGTCCTCCCCATGGATCTGGAAACACCATATATTTT. This codes for CASSPPHGSGNTIYF.

The count of this clonotype is one. Possible read error: a much larger clone is one base away. The chain combines TRBV7-6 with TRBJ2-7; TRBD2 agrees at 11 bases. CDR1 and CDR2 (germline): SGHVS, FNYEAQ. The junction had 5 bases not matched to a gene; V was cut back by 5 bases and J by 8 bases. The CDR3 loop spans 13 amino acids. This CDR3 reads CASSPGLAVKQYF. DNA of the CDR3: TGTGCCAGCAGCCCGGGACTAGCGGTCAAGCAGTACTTC.

The rearrangement uses TRBV7-3 and TRBJ1-6, with unresolved D. This CDR3 region has 13 residues. CDR1 is SGHTA and CDR2 is FQGTGA in the germline V gene. V lost 11 bases and J 10 bases, leaving 18 bases between the germline ends. The CDR3 coding sequence is TGTGCCCCCCCCAAGGTCGTGGGATCACCCCTCCACTTT. Its translation: CAPPKVVGSPLHF.

The chain couples TRBV10-3 to TRBJ1-4; TRBD1 matches at 7 bases. V gave up 8 bases and J gave up 5 bases; unmatched junction bases: 14. This CDR3 is built from 16 residues. Germline CDR1 is ENHRY and CDR2 is SYGVKD. The CDR3: CAIGQTGTYTNEKLFF. Written as DNA, the CDR3 is TGTGCCATCGGACAGACAGGGACCTATACAAATGAAAAACTGTTTTTT.

This clonotype was observed a handful of times. The genes are TRBV28 and TRBJ2-1, with 13 bases identical to TRBD2. CDR3 length: 16 residues. In germline, CDR1 is MDHEN, CDR2 SYDVKM. V dropped 6 bases and J dropped 4; count of bases not matched to a gene: 6. CDR3 in amino acids: CASRRTGLAGYNEQFF. As DNA, the CDR3 is TGTGCCAGCAGGAGAACGGGACTAGCGGGATACAATGAGCAGTTCTTC.

As concerns this clonotype: Without the conserved terminal phenylalanine or tryptophan, this CDR3 likely stems from a read error. The DNA of the CDR3 is TGTGCCAGCAGTCTCAACACAGATACGCAGTATTCT. It codes for CASSLNTDTQYS. The chain uses TRBV28 and TRBJ2-3; D not resolved. V was pared by 5 bases and J by 2 bases, with 5 bases between. The CDR3 consists of 12 residues. Germline CDR1 reads MDHEN; CDR2 reads SYDVKM.

The chain has TRBV6-5 and TRBJ1-4, with 9 bases matching TRBD1. CDR1 is MNHEY and CDR2 is SVGAGI in the germline V gene. This CDR3 is 16 amino acids long. With 0 bases clipped from V and 8 bases from J, the junction kept 7 bases outside the gene matches. The CDR3 loop reads CASSYSADRGSEKLFF. CDR3 nucleotide sequence: TGTGCCAGCAGTTACTCCGCGGACAGGGGCTCCGAAAAACTGTTTTTT.

This clonotype was detected ten times or more. The gene calls are TRBV30 and TRBJ2-7, with D tentatively TRBD1 (6 bases). The V gene's germline CDR1 is GTSNPN and CDR2 SVGIG (reference sequence). The V end lost 5 bases, the J end lost 3 bases, and 8 bases lay between the germline ends. There are 11 residues in the CDR3. The CDR3 nucleotides are TGTGCCTGGGAGGACAGCTACGAGCAGTACTTC. It encodes CAWEDSYEQYF.

This sequence joins TRBV2 and TRBJ2-1; 13 bases map to TRBD2. Germline V CDR1 and CDR2: SNHLY, FYNNEI. CDR3 length equals 16 residues. V lost 6 bases, J lost 8 bases, and 10 bases stayed unmatched. The CDR3, as DNA: TGTGCCAGCAGGCCACTAGCGGGAGGGAATTGGGATGAGCAGTTCTTC. Its translation is CASRPLAGGNWDEQFF.